This entry concerns a single T cell receptor (beta chain). Its antigen is still unknown. TCRdb called the RACE reads again in MiXCR, with one record for every CDR3 protein. The sample has some 53,000 distinct CDR3 sequences, more than 9.5% seen once. The data were taken from a study of human T cells and chemical hapten exposure. Study-level information: Patches that contained 0.01% DPC were applied to the upper back and read at 6 days. The patient population, which was mostly female, had alopecia areata, totalis or universalis.

Regarding time point: patch test 1, 2 weeks after DPC sensitization. Treatment noted: therapeutic diphenylcyclopropenone sensitization with weekly scalp DPC. Researchers extracted total RNA from unfractionated whole blood. The junction had 4 bases not matched to a gene; V was cut back by 10 bases and J by 4 bases. The CDR3 totals 12 residues. General observations from the study: Once DPC sensitization occurred, TCRs above 1 in 1000 frequency showed no change. Expanded TCRs created a significantly greater count of big CDR3 similarity clusters than controls did.

The source is a woman aged 40-49 years with alopecia areata. Some clones in this sample may be carry-over from other donors' samples. This chain connects TRBV12-3 or TRBV12-4 to TRBJ1-3; 7 bases are a match to TRBD1. Material: whole blood, obtained in connection with sensitization to the hapten diphenylcyclopropenone (DPC). The DNA for the CDR3 is TGTGCCACGAAGGGGGCAGGAAACACCATATATTTT. This gives the protein CATKGAGNTIYF.